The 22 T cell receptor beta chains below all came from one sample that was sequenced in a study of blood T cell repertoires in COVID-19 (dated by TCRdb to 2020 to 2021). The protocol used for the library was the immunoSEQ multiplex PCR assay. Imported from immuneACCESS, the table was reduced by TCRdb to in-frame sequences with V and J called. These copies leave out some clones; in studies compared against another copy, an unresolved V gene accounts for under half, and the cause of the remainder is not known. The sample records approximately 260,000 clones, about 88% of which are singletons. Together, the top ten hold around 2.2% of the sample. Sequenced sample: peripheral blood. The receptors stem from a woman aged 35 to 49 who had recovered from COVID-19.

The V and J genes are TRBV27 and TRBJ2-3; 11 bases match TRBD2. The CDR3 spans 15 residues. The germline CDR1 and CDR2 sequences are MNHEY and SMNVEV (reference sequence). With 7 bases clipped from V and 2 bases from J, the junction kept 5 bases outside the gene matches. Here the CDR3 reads CASTLAGGPTDTQYF. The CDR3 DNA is TGTGCCAGCACCTTAGCGGGGGGGCCCACAGATACGCAGTATTTT.

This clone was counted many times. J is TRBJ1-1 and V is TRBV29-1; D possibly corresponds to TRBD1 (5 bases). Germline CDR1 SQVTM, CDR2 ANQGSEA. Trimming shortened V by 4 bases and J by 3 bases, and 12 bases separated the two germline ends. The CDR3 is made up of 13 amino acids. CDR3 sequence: CSVVSDTYTEAFF. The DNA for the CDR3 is TGCAGCGTTGTTTCGGACACCTACACTGAAGCTTTCTTT.

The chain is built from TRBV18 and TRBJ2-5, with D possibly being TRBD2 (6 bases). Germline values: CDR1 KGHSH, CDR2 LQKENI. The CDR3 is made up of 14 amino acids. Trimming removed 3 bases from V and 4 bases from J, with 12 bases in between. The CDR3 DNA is TGTGCCAGCTCACCGGGGCGGGGCGGAGAGACCCAGTACTTC. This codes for CASSPGRGGETQYF. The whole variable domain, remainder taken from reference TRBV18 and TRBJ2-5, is NAGVMQNPRHLVRRRGQEARLRCSPMKGHSHVYWYRQLPEEGLKFMVYLQKENIIDESGMPKERFSAEFPKEGPSILRIQQVVRGDSAAYFCASSPGRGGETQYFGPGTRLLVL.

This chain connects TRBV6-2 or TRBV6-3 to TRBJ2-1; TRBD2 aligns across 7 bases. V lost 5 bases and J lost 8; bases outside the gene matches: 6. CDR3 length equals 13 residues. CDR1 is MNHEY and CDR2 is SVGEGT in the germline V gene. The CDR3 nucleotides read TGTGCCAGCAGTCAACTAGCGTTGGATGAGCAGTTCTTC. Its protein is CASSQLALDEQFF.

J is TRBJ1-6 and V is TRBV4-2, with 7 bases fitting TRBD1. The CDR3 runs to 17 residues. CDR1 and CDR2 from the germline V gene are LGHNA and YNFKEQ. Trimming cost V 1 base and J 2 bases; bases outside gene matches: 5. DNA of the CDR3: TGTGCCAGCAGCCAAGCTACGACAGGGACCTATAATTCACCCCTCCACTTT. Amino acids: CASSQATTGTYNSPLHF.

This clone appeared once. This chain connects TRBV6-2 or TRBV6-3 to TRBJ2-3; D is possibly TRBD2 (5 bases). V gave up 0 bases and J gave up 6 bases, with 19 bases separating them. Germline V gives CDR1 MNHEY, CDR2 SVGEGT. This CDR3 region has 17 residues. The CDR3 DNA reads TGTGCCAGCAGTTACTCCGTAGCGCCGAACCCTTCGGATACGCAGTATTTT. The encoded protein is CASSYSVAPNPSDTQYF.

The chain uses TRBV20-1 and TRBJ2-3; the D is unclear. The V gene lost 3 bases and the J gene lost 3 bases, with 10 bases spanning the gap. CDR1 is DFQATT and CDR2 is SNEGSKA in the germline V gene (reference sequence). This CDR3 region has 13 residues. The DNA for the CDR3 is TGCAGTGCTAGTCACCCCGGGACAGATACGCAGTATTTT. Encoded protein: CSASHPGTDTQYF.

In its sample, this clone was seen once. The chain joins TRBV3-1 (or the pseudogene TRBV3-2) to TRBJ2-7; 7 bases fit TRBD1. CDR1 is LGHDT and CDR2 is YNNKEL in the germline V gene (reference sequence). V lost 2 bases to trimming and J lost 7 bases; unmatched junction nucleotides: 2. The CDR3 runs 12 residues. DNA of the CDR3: TGTGCCAGCAGCCAATTCAGGGGGGAGCAGTACTTC. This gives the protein CASSQFRGEQYF.

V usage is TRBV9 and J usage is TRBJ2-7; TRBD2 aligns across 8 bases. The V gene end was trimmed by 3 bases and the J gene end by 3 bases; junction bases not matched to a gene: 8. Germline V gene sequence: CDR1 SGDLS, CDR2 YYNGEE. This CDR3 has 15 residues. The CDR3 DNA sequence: TGTGCCAGCAGCGCCGTAGCGGGGCAGCACTACGAGCAGTACTTC. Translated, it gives CASSAVAGQHYEQYF.

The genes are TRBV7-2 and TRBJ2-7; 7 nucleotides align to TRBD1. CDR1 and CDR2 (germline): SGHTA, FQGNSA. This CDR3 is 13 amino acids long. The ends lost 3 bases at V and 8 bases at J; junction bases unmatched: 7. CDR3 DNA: TGTGCCAGCAGCTTCCCGGGACAGACAAAGCAGTACTTC. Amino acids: CASSFPGQTKQYF.

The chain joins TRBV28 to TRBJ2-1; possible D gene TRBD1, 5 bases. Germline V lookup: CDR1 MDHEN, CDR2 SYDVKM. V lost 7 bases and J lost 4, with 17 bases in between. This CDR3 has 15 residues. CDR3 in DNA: TGTGCCAGCAATGGGCCAGGGCCTACTTACAATGAGCAGTTCTTC. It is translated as CASNGPGPTYNEQFF.

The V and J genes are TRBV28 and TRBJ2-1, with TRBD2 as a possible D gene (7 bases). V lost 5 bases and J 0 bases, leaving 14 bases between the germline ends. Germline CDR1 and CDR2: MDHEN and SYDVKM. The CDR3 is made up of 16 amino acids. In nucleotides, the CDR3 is TGTGCCAGCAGTGTAAGGGGGGGCCTCTCCTACAATGAGCAGTTCTTC. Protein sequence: CASSVRGGLSYNEQFF.

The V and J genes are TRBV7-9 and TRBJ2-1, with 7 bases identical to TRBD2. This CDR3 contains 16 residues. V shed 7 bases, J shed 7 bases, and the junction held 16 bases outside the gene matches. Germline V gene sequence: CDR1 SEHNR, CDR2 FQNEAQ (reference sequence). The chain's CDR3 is CASTYIRGGSSNEQFF. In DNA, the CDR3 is TGTGCCAGCACCTACATACGGGGCGGGAGTTCGAATGAGCAGTTCTTC.

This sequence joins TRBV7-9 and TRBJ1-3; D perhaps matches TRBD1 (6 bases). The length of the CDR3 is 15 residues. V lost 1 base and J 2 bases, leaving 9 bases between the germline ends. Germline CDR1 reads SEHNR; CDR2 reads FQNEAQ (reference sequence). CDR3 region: CASSLGGHAGNTIYF. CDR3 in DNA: TGTGCCAGCAGCTTAGGGGGACATGCTGGAAACACCATATATTTT.

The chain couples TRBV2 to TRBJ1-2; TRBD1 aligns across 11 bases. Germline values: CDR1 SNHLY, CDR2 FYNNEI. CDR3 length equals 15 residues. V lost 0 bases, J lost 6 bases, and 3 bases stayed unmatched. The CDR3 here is CASSEAGTGGDGYTF. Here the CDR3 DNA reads TGTGCCAGCAGTGAAGCGGGGACAGGGGGAGATGGCTACACCTTC.

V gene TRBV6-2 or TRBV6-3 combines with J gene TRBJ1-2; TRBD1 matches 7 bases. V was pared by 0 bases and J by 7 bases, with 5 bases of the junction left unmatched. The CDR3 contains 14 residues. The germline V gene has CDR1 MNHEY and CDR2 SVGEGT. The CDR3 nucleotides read TGTGCCAGCAGTTACTCGGGACAGTTCGCTGGCTACACCTTC. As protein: CASSYSGQFAGYTF.

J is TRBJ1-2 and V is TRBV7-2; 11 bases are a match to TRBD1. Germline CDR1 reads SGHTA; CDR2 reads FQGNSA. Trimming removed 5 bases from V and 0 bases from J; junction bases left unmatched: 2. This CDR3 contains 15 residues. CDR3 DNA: TGTGCCAGCAGCCCGGGACAGGGGGCTAACTATGGCTACACCTTC. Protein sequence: CASSPGQGANYGYTF.

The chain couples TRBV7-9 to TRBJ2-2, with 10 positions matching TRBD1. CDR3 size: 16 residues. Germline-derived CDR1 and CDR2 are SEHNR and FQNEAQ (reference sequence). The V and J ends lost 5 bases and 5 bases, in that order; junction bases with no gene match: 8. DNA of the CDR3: TGTGCCAGCAGCCGACAGGGGGCGGTAAAGACCGGGGAGCTGTTTTTT. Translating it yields CASSRQGAVKTGELFF. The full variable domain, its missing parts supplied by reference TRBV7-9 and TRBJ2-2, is DTGVSQNPRHKITKRGQNVTFRCDPISEHNRLYWYRQTLGQGPEFLTYFQNEAQLEKSRLLSDRFSAERPKGSFSTLEIQRTEQGDSAMYLCASSRQGAVKTGELFFGEGSRLTVL.

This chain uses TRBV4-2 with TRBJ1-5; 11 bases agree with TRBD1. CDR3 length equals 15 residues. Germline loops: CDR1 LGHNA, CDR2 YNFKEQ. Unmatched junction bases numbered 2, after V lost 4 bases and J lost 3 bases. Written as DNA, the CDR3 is TGTGCCAGCAGCCTGGGACAGGGGGACAATCAGCCCCAGCATTTT. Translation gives CASSLGQGDNQPQHF.

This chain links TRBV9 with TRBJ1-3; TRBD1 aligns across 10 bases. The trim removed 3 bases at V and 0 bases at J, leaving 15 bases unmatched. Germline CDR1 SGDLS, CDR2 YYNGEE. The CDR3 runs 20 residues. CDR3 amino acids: CASSAGDRGYLAVSGNTIYF. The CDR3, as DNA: TGTGCCAGCAGCGCAGGGGACAGGGGATATTTGGCTGTCTCTGGAAACACCATATATTTT.

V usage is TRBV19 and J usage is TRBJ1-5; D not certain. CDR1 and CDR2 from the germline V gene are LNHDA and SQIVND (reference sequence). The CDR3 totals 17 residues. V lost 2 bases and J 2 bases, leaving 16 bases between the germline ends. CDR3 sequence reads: CASSISASRRGNQPQHF. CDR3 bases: TGTGCCAGTAGTATATCCGCGTCTAGGAGGGGCAATCAGCCCCAGCATTTT.

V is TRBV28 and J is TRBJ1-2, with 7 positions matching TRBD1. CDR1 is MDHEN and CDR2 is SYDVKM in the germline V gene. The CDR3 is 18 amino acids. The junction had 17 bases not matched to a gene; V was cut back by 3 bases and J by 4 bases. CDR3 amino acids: CASSFFRGQANKGYGYTF. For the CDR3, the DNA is TGTGCCAGCAGTTTCTTCCGAGGACAGGCTAATAAGGGCTATGGCTACACCTTC.